This entry lists 21 T cell receptor beta chains sequenced from one sample in a study of neurological immune-mediated disorders. Each CDR3 protein is one row after TCRdb ran MiXCR on the 5' RACE reads. Of about 120,000 distinct CDR3 sequences listed, 3% to 3.5% are singletons. Sequenced input: PBMCs. These receptors were taken from a woman aged 30 to 39 with multiple sclerosis.

This clonotype has a count of ten or more. The chain employs TRBV6-5 and TRBJ1-4, with D tentatively TRBD1 (6 bases). This CDR3 is built from 15 residues. CDR1 MNHEY and CDR2 SVGAGI come from the germline V gene. Trimming removed 6 bases from V and 8 bases from J, with 19 bases in between. The CDR3 here is CASRGNRELEEKLFF. Written as DNA, the CDR3 is TGTGCCAGCAGGGGAAACAGGGAACTCGAGGAAAAACTGTTTTTT.

At least ten counts were recorded for this clonotype. The gene calls are TRBV18 and TRBJ1-6; a weak D match, TRBD1 (5 bases). In germline, CDR1 is KGHSH, CDR2 LQKENI. CDR3 length: 13 amino acids. Trimming took 3 bases from V and 9 from J, leaving 9 bases between them. The CDR3 region has the DNA TGTGCCAGCTCACCGGGGGTGGCTTCACCCCTCCACTTT. The encoded protein is CASSPGVASPLHF.

This clonotype has at least ten counts. The chain couples TRBV5-1 to TRBJ1-1, with unresolved D. V shed 0 bases and J shed 0 bases, with 6 bases lying between them. Germline CDR1 and CDR2: SGHRS and YFSETQ. The CDR3 length is 14 residues. The CDR3 loop is CASSLGGMNTEAFF. The CDR3 nucleotides read TGCGCCAGCAGCTTGGGAGGGATGAACACTGAAGCTTTCTTT.

This clonotype was seen repeatedly, ten times or more. The genes are TRBV3-1 and TRBJ2-3; D remains ambiguous. Germline V CDR1 and CDR2: LGHDT, YNNKEL (reference sequence). Trimming took off 6 bases at V and 5 bases at J, with 12 bases between the two ends. The CDR3 is 13 amino acids. This CDR3 is CASRSLRRDTQYF. CDR3 nucleotides: TGTGCCAGCAGGTCCCTCAGGAGAGATACGCAGTATTTT.

This clonotype was found many times. The V call is TRBV3-1, the J call TRBJ2-7, with unresolved D. Germline V gene data show CDR1 as LGHDT and CDR2 as YNNKEL (reference sequence). CDR3 size: 12 residues. Trimming took 1 base from V and 5 from J, leaving 6 bases between them. The CDR3 coding sequence is TGTGCCAGCAGCCAAGGGACCCACGAGCAGTACTTC. Protein: CASSQGTHEQYF.

Many counts were recorded for this clonotype. The chain recombines TRBV19 with TRBJ2-2; TRBD1 agrees at 12 bases. Germline V gene data show CDR1 as LNHDA and CDR2 as SQIVND (reference sequence). The length of the CDR3 is 16 residues. Trimming at V came to 10 bases and at J to 3 bases, leaving 9 bases not matched to a gene. The DNA of the CDR3 is TGTGCCACGCTCCGGGACAGGGGGCGCGACACCGGGGAGCTGTTTTTT. Translation: CATLRDRGRDTGELFF.

This clonotype was found many times. This sequence joins TRBV5-5 and TRBJ2-2; 7 nucleotides align to TRBD1. The germline gives CDR1 SGHKS, CDR2 YYEKEE (reference sequence). V lost 3 bases, J lost 7 bases, and 12 bases stayed unmatched. The CDR3 runs to 16 residues. CDR3 residues: CASSYRGDTARGELFF. The CDR3 coding sequence is TGTGCCAGCAGCTACAGGGGAGATACCGCCCGCGGGGAGCTGTTTTTT. Filled out from reference TRBV5-5 and TRBJ2-2, the complete variable domain reads DAGVTQSPTHLIKTRGQQVTLRCSPISGHKSVSWYQQVLGQGPQFIFQYYEKEERGRGNFPDRFSARQFPNYSSELNVNALLLGDSALYLCASSYRGDTARGELFFGEGSRLTVL.

This clonotype was recorded at least ten times. The chain uses TRBV20-1 and TRBJ2-7; 8 positions match TRBD1. This CDR3 has 14 amino acids. J was trimmed by 3 bases and V by 0 bases; bases with no gene match: 4. CDR1 DFQATT and CDR2 SNEGSKA come from the germline V gene (reference sequence). CDR3 nucleotides: TGCAGTGCTAGAGATTCGGACAGGGTCTACGAGCAGTACTTC. Its protein product is CSARDSDRVYEQYF.

The count of this clonotype is one. A much larger clone is a single base away; this may be a read error. As the CDR3 is not closed by the conserved phenylalanine or tryptophan, this likely results from a read error. The chain employs TRBV13 and TRBJ1-3; no clear D. This CDR3 spans 12 amino acids. Between the trimmed V and J ends, which lost 5 bases and 3 bases, there was a span of 5 bases. Germline assignment: CDR1 PRHDT and CDR2 FYEKMQ (reference sequence). The CDR3 DNA reads TGTGCCAGCAGCCAGAGTGGAAACACCATATATTGT. This translates into CASSQSGNTIYC.

This clonotype was counted many times. The V gene is TRBV4-3, the J gene TRBJ1-3; D call uncertain. This CDR3 has 14 amino acids. Germline V gene sequence: CDR1 LGHNA, CDR2 YSLEER. Deletions cut 0 bases from V and 4 bases from J, with 7 bases between. CDR3 nucleotides: TGCGCCAGCAGCCAAGATCAGAGGGGAAACACCATATATTTT. Translation gives CASSQDQRGNTIYF.

This clonotype appeared many times. The rearrangement uses TRBV7-2 and TRBJ2-1; TRBD1 might be the D (6 bases). With 2 bases removed from V and 9 bases from J, the gap between germline ends came to 14 bases. This CDR3 comprises 14 residues. Per germline, CDR1 SGHTA and CDR2 FQGNSA. CDR3: CASSLSSQGREQFF. CDR3 nucleotide sequence: TGTGCCAGCAGCTTATCCTCCCAGGGGCGTGAGCAGTTCTTC.

The sample holds many counts of this clonotype. The rearrangement links TRBV12-3 or TRBV12-4 to TRBJ2-2; TRBD2 is a possible D gene (6 bases). V lost 5 bases to trimming and J lost 3 bases, with 19 bases between them. This CDR3 contains 17 residues. The CDR3 loop is CASSPLTGVKDTGELFF. In DNA, the CDR3 is TGTGCCAGCAGTCCGCTCACGGGAGTTAAGGACACCGGGGAGCTGTTTTTT.

This clonotype was seen ten or more times. This chain connects TRBV5-1 to TRBJ2-3; TRBD1 is a possible D gene (6 bases). This CDR3 spans 15 amino acids. The ends were cut back, 4 bases at V and 1 base at J, with 13 bases in the middle. Germline lookup yields CDR1 SGHRS and CDR2 YFSETQ. CDR3 sequence reads: CASSLTRQGTDTQYF. The CDR3 DNA reads TGCGCCAGCAGCCTAACACGACAGGGCACAGATACGCAGTATTTT. The full variable domain, in which reference TRBV5-1 and TRBJ2-3 provide the parts outside the CDR3, is KAGVTQTPRYLIKTRGQQVTLSCSPISGHRSVSWYQQTPGQGLQFLFEYFSETQRNKGNFPGRFSGRQFSNSRSEMNVSTLELGDSALYLCASSLTRQGTDTQYFGPGTRLTVL.

This clonotype was detected ten times or more. The chain recombines TRBV5-1 with TRBJ2-5; TRBD1 might be the D (6 bases). V lost 3 bases to trimming and J lost 5 bases, with 14 bases between them. Per the germline V gene, CDR1 is SGHRS and CDR2 is YFSETQ. The CDR3 runs to 14 residues. The CDR3 is CASSSQGKGETQYF. CDR3 in DNA: TGCGCCAGCAGCTCCCAGGGGAAGGGGGAGACCCAGTACTTC.

This clonotype was counted many times. The rearrangement joins TRBV2 to TRBJ2-2; the D gene is possibly TRBD1 (6 bases). There are 14 residues in the CDR3. Looked up from germline, CDR1 is SNHLY and CDR2 is FYNNEI. V lost 4 bases, J lost 4 bases, and 10 bases lay in between. The CDR3 DNA sequence: TGTGCCAGCAGTGGGCAGGGGATCACCGGGGAGCTGTTTTTT. As protein: CASSGQGITGELFF.

The chain combines TRBV5-1 with TRBJ1-1; no firm D call. Per the germline V gene, CDR1 is SGHRS and CDR2 is YFSETQ. V lost 5 bases and J lost 0, with 11 bases in between. The CDR3 has 14 residues. The CDR3 nucleotides read TGCGCCAGCAGTTCCGGAATAATGAACACTGAAGCTTTCTTT. As protein: CASSSGIMNTEAFF. Using reference TRBV5-1 and TRBJ1-1 for the parts outside the CDR3, the full variable domain is KAGVTQTPRYLIKTRGQQVTLSCSPISGHRSVSWYQQTPGQGLQFLFEYFSETQRNKGNFPGRFSGRQFSNSRSEMNVSTLELGDSALYLCASSSGIMNTEAFFGQGTRLTVV.

This clonotype was picked up many times. This rearrangement joins TRBV7-2 to TRBJ2-5, with TRBD2 matching 8 bases. Trimming removed 1 base from V and 2 bases from J; junction bases left unmatched: 12. The CDR3 has 18 residues. Germline loops: CDR1 SGHTA, CDR2 FQGNSA. The CDR3 spells CASSLGTGREARQETQYF. The CDR3 coding sequence is TGTGCCAGCAGCTTAGGGACCGGGCGGGAGGCCCGGCAAGAGACCCAGTACTTC.

This clonotype was picked up many times. The CDR3 loop reads CASSSLLGHEQFF. CDR3 bases: TGTGCCAGCAGCTCACTTCTAGGGCATGAGCAGTTCTTC. The rearrangement joins TRBV11-3 to TRBJ2-1; D is unresolved. CDR3 length: 13 amino acids. The V gene lost 4 bases and the J gene lost 8 bases, with 12 bases spanning the gap. Germline values: CDR1 SGHNT, CDR2 YENEEA.

This clonotype came up many times. The chain combines TRBV12-3 or TRBV12-4 with TRBJ2-3; 12 bases fit TRBD2. The CDR3 extends over 15 amino acids. Losses at the gene ends were 2 bases for V and 5 bases for J; bases not matched to a gene: 2. CDR3 region: CASSLSTSGRDTQYF. CDR3 in DNA: TGTGCCAGCAGTTTATCGACTAGCGGGAGAGATACGCAGTATTTT.

This clonotype occurred many times. This CDR3 is CASSIVVGQGVVGNTIYF. The CDR3, as DNA: TGTGCCAGCAGCATAGTGGTTGGACAGGGGGTAGTTGGAAACACCATATATTTT. J is TRBJ1-3 and V is TRBV7-6; TRBD1 matches at 10 bases. J was trimmed by 3 bases and V by 5 bases; bases with no gene match: 13. The CDR3 consists of 18 residues. Germline CDR1 reads SGHVS; CDR2 reads FNYEAQ.

This clonotype appeared many times. The V gene is TRBV20-1, the J gene TRBJ1-1, with TRBD1 as a possible D gene (6 bases). Trimming removed 5 bases at V and 8 bases at J, with 24 bases between. The germline gives CDR1 DFQATT, CDR2 SNEGSKA (reference sequence). CDR3 length: 15 amino acids. CDR3 sequence: CSALTKQGSGGEAFF. For the CDR3, the DNA is TGCAGTGCTCTTACAAAACAGGGATCCGGGGGCGAAGCTTTCTTT.